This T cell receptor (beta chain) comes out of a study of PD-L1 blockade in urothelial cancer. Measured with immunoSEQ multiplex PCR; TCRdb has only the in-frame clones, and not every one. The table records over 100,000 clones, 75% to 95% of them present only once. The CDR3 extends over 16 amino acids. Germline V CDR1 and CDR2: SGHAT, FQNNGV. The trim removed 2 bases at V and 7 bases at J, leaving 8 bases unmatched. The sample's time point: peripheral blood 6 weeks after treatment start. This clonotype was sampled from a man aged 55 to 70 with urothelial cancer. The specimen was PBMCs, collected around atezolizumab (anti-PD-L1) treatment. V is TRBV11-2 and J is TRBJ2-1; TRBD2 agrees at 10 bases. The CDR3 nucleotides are TGTGCCAGCAGCTTAATGTATGGGACTAGCGTTAATGAGCAGTTCTTC. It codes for CASSLMYGTSVNEQFF.